What follows are 2 T cell receptor beta chains derived from one specimen sequenced in a study of blood T cell repertoires in COVID-19. Method: immunoSEQ multiplex PCR; TCRdb's copy keeps in-frame clones and lacks some. The table lists about 200,000 clones, around 84% of them singletons. The source material was peripheral blood. The receptor set was obtained from a man over 45 with acute or convalescent COVID-19.

The chain links TRBV7-9 to TRBJ1-1, with 12 nucleotides matching TRBD1. CDR1 is SEHNR, CDR2 FQNEAQ, per germline (reference sequence). V lost 5 bases and J lost 1; bases outside the gene matches: 8. The CDR3 totals 17 residues. The CDR3: CASSKGTGGAANTEAFF. DNA for the CDR3: TGTGCCAGCAGCAAAGGGACAGGGGGCGCGGCGAACACTGAAGCTTTCTTT.

V usage is TRBV7-9 and J usage is TRBJ1-1, with D perhaps matching TRBD1 (6 bases). V was pared by 2 bases and J by 6 bases, with 13 bases between. The CDR3 sequence is 14 residues long. Germline-derived CDR1 and CDR2 are SEHNR and FQNEAQ (reference sequence). The CDR3 sequence is CASSLIGGSAEAFF. The CDR3 coding sequence is TGTGCCAGCAGCTTAATTGGGGGCTCGGCTGAAGCTTTCTTT.